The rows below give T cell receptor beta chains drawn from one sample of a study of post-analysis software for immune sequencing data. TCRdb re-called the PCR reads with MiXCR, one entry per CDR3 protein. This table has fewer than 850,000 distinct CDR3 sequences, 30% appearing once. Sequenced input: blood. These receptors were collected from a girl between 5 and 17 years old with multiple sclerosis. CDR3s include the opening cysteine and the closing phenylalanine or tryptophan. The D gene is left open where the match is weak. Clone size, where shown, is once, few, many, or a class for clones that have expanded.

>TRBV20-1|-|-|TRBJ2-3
TGCAGTGCAAGGGACCCTCATAGCACAGATACGCAGTATTTT
CSARDPHSTDTQYF
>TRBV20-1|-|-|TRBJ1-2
TGCAGTGCATCCGGGTCCTTCGGGGGCTACACCTTC
CSASGSFGGYTF
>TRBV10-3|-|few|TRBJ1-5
TGTGCCATCAAAGAGGGTGGGTCCGCTCAGCCCCAGCATTTT
CAIKEGGSAQPQHF
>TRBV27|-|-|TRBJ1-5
TGTGCCAGCAGTTTATCGATAGACAATCAGCCCCAGCATTTT
CASSLSIDNQPQHF
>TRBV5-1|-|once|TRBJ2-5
TGCGCCAGCAGCTCGGGCCGGGCCTCGGTCAATGAGCAGTACTTC
CASSSGRASVNEQYF
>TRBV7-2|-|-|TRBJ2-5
TGTGCCAGCAGACAGGGCCTACAAGAGACCCAGTACTTC
CASRQGLQETQYF
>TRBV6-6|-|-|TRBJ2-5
TGTGCCAGCAGGGCCGGATACCAAGAGACCCAGTACTTC
CASRAGYQETQYF
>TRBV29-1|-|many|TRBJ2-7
TGCAGCGTTGTCCAGGCGGGTTACGAGCAGTACTTC
CSVVQAGYEQYF
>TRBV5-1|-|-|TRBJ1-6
TGCGCCAGCAGCTTAGACGCGCTCAGCAGGGGTGTTTCACCCCTCCACTTT
CASSLDALSRGVSPLHF
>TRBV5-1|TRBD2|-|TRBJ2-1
TGCGCCAGCAGCTTGTCGACTAGCGGAAGGTTTTATGAGCAGTTCTTC
CASSLSTSGRFYEQFF
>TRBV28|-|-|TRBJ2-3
TGTGCCAGCAGGACCGAAGATACGCAGTATTTT
CASRTEDTQYF
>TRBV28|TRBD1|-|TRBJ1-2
TGTGCCAGCAGACCAGACAGGGGGCAAGGCTACACCTTC
CASRPDRGQGYTF
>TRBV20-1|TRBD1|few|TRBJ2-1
TGCAGTGCTGTGGGACAGGGCTCCTACAATGAGCAGTTCTTC
CSAVGQGSYNEQFF
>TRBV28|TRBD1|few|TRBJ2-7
TGTGCCAGCGGGACAGCTTTCTACGAGCAGTACTTC
CASGTAFYEQYF
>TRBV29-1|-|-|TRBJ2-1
TGCAGCGTTGAAGGTTGGGTCTGGGGCTCCTACAATGAGCAGTTCTTC
CSVEGWVWGSYNEQFF
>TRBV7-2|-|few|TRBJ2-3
TGTGCCAGCAGCTTGTCCGGGACTCGAAGCACAGATACGCAGTATTTT
CASSLSGTRSTDTQYF
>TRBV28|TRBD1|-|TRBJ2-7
TGTGCCAGCAGTATTCAGGGGGTTAAGGGGCCCTACGAGCAGTACTTC
CASSIQGVKGPYEQYF
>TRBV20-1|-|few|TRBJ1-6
TGCAGTGCTGGCCTGTGGGGGGAAGGTTCACCCCTCCACTTT
CSAGLWGEGSPLHF
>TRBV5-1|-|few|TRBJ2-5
TGCGCCAGCAGCGCGAACAACCGGGAGACCCAGTACTTC
CASSANNRETQYF
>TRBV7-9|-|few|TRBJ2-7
TGTGCCAGCAGCGACGGGACCGGAGCCTACGAGCAGTACTTC
CASSDGTGAYEQYF
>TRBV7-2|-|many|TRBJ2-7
TGTGCCAGCAGTTTCGGCCCGTCCTACGAGCAGTACTTC
CASSFGPSYEQYF
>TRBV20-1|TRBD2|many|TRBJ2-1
TGCAGTGCAGAAAGCGGGAGATCCTACAATGAGCAGTTCTTC
CSAESGRSYNEQFF
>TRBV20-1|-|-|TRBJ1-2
TGCAGTGCTGGGGGGCTGACAGGACTGTATGGCTACACCTTC
CSAGGLTGLYGYTF
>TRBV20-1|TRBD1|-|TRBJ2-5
TGCAGTGCTAGAGAGGGGACAGGGTATTGGGAGACCCAGTACTTC
CSAREGTGYWETQYF
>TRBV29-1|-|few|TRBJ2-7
TGCAGCGTTGAGATCGGACAGAAGAGAGAGCAGTACTTC
CSVEIGQKREQYF
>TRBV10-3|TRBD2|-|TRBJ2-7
TGTGCCATCAAGAGAAGGCTAGCGGGAGGCCTAAGCTCCTACGAGCAGTACTTC
CAIKRRLAGGLSSYEQYF
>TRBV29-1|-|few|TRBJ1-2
TGCAGCGGCCAGGGACATAACTATGGCTACACCTTC
CSGQGHNYGYTF
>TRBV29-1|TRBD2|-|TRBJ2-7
TGCAGCGTTGAAGATCGGGGGGAGCCCCACGAGCAGTACTTC
CSVEDRGEPHEQYF
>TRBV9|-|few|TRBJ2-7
TGTGCCAGCTCCACTGGCGGGACTCACGAGCAGTACTTC
CASSTGGTHEQYF
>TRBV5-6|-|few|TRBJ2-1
TGTGCCAGCAGCTTGGTGGGACCTCGGCGGGAGCAGTTCTTC
CASSLVGPRREQFF
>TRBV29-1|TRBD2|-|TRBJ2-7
TGCAGCGTTGGAGGCGGGGGAACTTACAATGAGCAGTACTTC
CSVGGGGTYNEQYF
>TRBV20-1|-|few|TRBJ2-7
TGCAGTGCCACACTCGCCGCCGAGCAGTACTTC
CSATLAAEQYF
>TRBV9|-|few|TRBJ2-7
TGTGCCAGCAGCCCCCGGGGACTGGGCAATTACGAGCAGTACTTC
CASSPRGLGNYEQYF
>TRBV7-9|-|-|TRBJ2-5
TGTGCCAGCAGGAACCAAGAGGCCCAGTACTTC
CASRNQEAQYF
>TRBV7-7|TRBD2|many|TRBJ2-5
TGTGCTAGCAGCTTAGCGGGCTGGGAGACCCAGTACTTC
CASSLAGWETQYF
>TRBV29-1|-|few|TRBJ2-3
TGCAGCGTTGTTTACACAGATACGCAGTATTTT
CSVVYTDTQYF
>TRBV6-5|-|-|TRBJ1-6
TGTGCCAGCAAAACGGTGGGGCCGATTAATTCACCCCTCCACTTT
CASKTVGPINSPLHF
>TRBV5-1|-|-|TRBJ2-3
TGCGCCAGCAGACCCCCAGCTAGCGCGTCAGATACGCAGTATTTT
CASRPPASASDTQYF
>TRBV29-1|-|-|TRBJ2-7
TGCAGCGTTGAAAAAGCGGTGGGTTACGAGCAGTACTTC
CSVEKAVGYEQYF
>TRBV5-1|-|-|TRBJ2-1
TGCGCCAGCAGCCCAGTCATGGAGCTCGATGAGCAGTTCTTC
CASSPVMELDEQFF
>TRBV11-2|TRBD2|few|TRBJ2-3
TGTGCCAGCAGCGCCCGGCGGCAGGGAGGGACAGATACGCAGTATTTT
CASSARRQGGTDTQYF
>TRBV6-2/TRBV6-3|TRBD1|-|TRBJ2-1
TGTGCCAGCAGTTACCGACAGGGGGATGAGCAGTTCTTC
CASSYRQGDEQFF
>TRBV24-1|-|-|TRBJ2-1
TGTGCCACCAGTGATTTGGGGGAGGGGGGGAGAGGTGAGCAGTTCTTC
CATSDLGEGGRGEQFF
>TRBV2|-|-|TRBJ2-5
TGTGCCAGCAGTGGGGGGGCAGGAACCCAAGAGACCCAGTACTTC
CASSGGAGTQETQYF